The entry that follows covers one T cell receptor beta chain sequence. The data stem from a study of blood T cell repertoires in COVID-19. Measured with immunoSEQ multiplex PCR; TCRdb has only the in-frame clones, and not every one. This sample yields 15,000 or so clones, of which approximately 91% are seen a single time; under 3% belongs to the top ten. After removal of 6 bases from V and 0 bases from J, the junction contained 5 bases not matched to a gene. The germline V gene encodes CDR1 SGHVS and CDR2 FNYEAQ. The CDR3 length is 17 residues. Sequenced input: peripheral blood. The chain recombines TRBV7-6 with TRBJ2-6; 10 bases agree with TRBD1. This receptor was identified in a woman between 65 and 79 years old in a cohort sampled during active or convalescent COVID-19. CDR3 DNA sequence: TGTGCCAGCAGTTCCGGGACAGGGGCCTCTGGGGCCAACGTCCTGACTTTC. Amino acids: CASSSGTGASGANVLTF.